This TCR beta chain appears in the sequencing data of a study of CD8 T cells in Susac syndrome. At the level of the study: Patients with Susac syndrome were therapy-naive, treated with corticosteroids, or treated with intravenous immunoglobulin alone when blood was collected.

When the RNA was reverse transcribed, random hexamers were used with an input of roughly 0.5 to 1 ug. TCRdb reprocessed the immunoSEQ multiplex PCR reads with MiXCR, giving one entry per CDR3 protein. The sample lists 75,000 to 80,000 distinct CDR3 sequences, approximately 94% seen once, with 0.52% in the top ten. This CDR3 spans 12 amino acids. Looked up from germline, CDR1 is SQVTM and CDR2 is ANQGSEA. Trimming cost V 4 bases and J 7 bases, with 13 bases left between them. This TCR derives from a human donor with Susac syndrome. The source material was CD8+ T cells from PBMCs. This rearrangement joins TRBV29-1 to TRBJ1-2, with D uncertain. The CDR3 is CSVVLRSLGYTF. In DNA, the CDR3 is TGCAGCGTTGTACTCAGGTCCCTTGGCTACACCTTC.